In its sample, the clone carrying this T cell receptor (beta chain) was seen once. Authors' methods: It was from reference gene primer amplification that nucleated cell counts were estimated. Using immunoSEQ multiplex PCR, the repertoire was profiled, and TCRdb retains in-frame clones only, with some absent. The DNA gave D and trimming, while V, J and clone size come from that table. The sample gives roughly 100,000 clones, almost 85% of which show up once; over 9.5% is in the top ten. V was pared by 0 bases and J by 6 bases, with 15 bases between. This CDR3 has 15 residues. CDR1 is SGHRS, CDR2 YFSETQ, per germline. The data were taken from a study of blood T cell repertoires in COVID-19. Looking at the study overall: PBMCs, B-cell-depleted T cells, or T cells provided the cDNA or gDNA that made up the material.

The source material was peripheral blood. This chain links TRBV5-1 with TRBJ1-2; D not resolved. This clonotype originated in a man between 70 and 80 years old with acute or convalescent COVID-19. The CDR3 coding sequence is TGCGCCAGCAGCTTGGAAGCCAGGCCCCGCGATGGCTACACCTTC. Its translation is CASSLEARPRDGYTF. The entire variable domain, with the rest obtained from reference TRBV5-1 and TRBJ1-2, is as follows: KAGVTQTPRYLIKTRGQQVTLSCSPISGHRSVSWYQQTPGQGLQFLFEYFSETQRNKGNFPGRFSGRQFSNSRSEMNVSTLELGDSALYLCASSLEARPRDGYTFGSGTRLTVV.